These 7 T cell receptor beta chains were all obtained from the same sample, sequenced in a study of CD8 T cells in Susac syndrome. Random hexamers were used to reverse transcribe an amount of roughly 0.5 to 1 ug RNA. TCRdb called the immunoSEQ multiplex PCR reads again in MiXCR, with one record for every CDR3 protein. The sample contains approximately 120,000 distinct CDR3 sequences, 85% to 95% of which appear only once. Sequencing used CD8+ T cells from PBMCs. These TCRs come from a human donor in good health.

The chain has TRBV15 and TRBJ1-1; 8 positions match TRBD1. V was pared by 9 bases and J by 6 bases, with 9 bases of the junction left unmatched. Germline CDR1 is LNHNV and CDR2 is YYDKDF (reference sequence). This CDR3 spans 13 amino acids. The CDR3 DNA reads TGTGCCACGAGACAGGGGCGGTTGGCTGAAGCTTTCTTT. As protein: CATRQGRLAEAFF.

The chain links TRBV11-3 to TRBJ2-1; 8 bases align to TRBD2. The CDR3 has 18 amino acids. The V segment lost 5 bases and the J segment 0 bases; nucleotides outside the gene matches: 12. Germline CDR1 and CDR2: SGHNT and YENEEA. The CDR3 is CASSPTGGEGSSYNEQFF. CDR3 DNA: TGTGCCAGCAGCCCGACCGGGGGGGAAGGCAGCTCCTACAATGAGCAGTTCTTC.

The chain joins TRBV29-1 to TRBJ2-3; 11 bases fit TRBD1. Unmatched junction bases numbered 11, after V lost 4 bases and J lost 5 bases. The CDR3 has 16 amino acids. Germline V lookup: CDR1 SQVTM, CDR2 ANQGSEA. The CDR3 here is CSVGKIRDRGKDTQYF. The CDR3 bases are TGCAGCGTTGGAAAAATACGGGACAGGGGGAAAGATACGCAGTATTTT.

The V call is TRBV2, the J call TRBJ1-1; D gene ambiguous. Trimming cost V 7 bases and J 4 bases, with 16 bases left between them. The CDR3 has 14 amino acids. Germline V gene sequence: CDR1 SNHLY, CDR2 FYNNEI. In DNA form, the CDR3 reads TGTGCCAGCACCGACCCGGGCCTCGGCACTGAAGCTTTCTTT. Residues: CASTDPGLGTEAFF.

The chain carries TRBV20-1 and TRBJ2-5; the D is unclear. The CDR3 length is 11 residues. V was clipped by 6 bases and J by 3 bases, with 8 bases between them. CDR1 is DFQATT, CDR2 SNEGSKA, per germline (reference sequence). CDR3 protein: CSASPEETQYF. CDR3 bases: TGCAGTGCGAGCCCGGAAGAGACCCAGTACTTC.

The chain is built from TRBV6-5 and TRBJ1-5; TRBD1 matches at 7 bases. CDR3 length: 13 amino acids. Germline trimming cut 6 bases from V and 4 bases from J; bases unmatched to any gene: 3. Germline V gene sequence: CDR1 MNHEY, CDR2 SVGAGI. The CDR3 region has the DNA TGTGCCAGCAGCACACAGGGGAATCAGCCCCAGCATTTT. Translated, it gives CASSTQGNQPQHF.

This clonotype has only a few counts. V is TRBV28 and J is TRBJ1-1; D is undetermined. V was clipped by 3 bases and J by 1 base, with 6 bases between them. This CDR3 spans 13 amino acids. Germline V lookup: CDR1 MDHEN, CDR2 SYDVKM. As DNA, the CDR3 is TGTGCCAGCAGTTTCGTGGGGAACACTGAAGCTTTCTTT. Translation: CASSFVGNTEAFF. Supplemented by reference TRBV28 and TRBJ1-1, the full variable domain reads DVKVTQSSRYLVKRTGEKVFLECVQDMDHENMFWYRQDPGLGLRLIYFSYDVKMKEKGDIPEGYSVSREKKERFSLILESASTNQTSMYLCASSFVGNTEAFFGQGTRLTVV.